This paragraph reports one T cell receptor (beta chain). Its antigen is unidentified. Use of 60 Vbeta and 13 Jbeta primers characterized the PCR. Only in-frame clones appear in the TCRdb table, and some are missing; sequencing was by immunoSEQ multiplex PCR. The data hold 150,000 to 200,000 clones, with around 83% observed a single time. This sample was taken from a study of cytomegalovirus exposure and HLA in healthy donors. Study observations and caveats: Most TCR beta V segments were productive about 87% or about 30% of the time in an earlier analysis. A later analysis found most CMV-associated TCR beta chains apparently HLA-restricted. 150 to 200 TCR beta chains were listed as cytomegalovirus-associated.

From germline, CDR1 is MNHNS and CDR2 SASEGT. Trimming pared 9 bases from V and 0 bases from J, leaving 11 bases between. This CDR3 comprises 13 residues. Sequences were obtained from PBMCs. This TCR was recovered from a young man in good health and CMV-seropositive. The rearrangement joins TRBV6-1 to TRBJ1-1, with TRBD1 as a possible D gene (5 bases). The CDR3 coding sequence is TGTGCCAGTAGACAGACCTTGAACACTGAAGCTTTCTTT. It specifies CASRQTLNTEAFF.